The clone carrying this T cell receptor (beta chain) showed up just once. Its matching antigen is unknown. It was across several immunoSEQ plates that each subset's genomic DNA was evenly split. Produced via immunoSEQ multiplex PCR; TCRdb's table is partial and in-frame only. Of approximately 2.1 million clones listed, over 90% are singletons. This sample is part of a study of shared clonotypes between healthy human individuals. From germline, CDR1 is SNHLY and CDR2 FYNNEI. Trimming shortened V by 5 bases and J by 5 bases, and 16 bases separated the two germline ends. CDR3 length: 14 amino acids. Study-level points and caveats: Among a few donors, approximately 5% of naive CD4 clonotypes were found in common.

The sequence came from a man between 18 and 29 years old in good health. Some clones in this sample may be carry-over from other donors' samples. Sample: naive CD4+ T cells from PBMCs. The sample's subset: CD45RA+ positively selected. The rearrangement links TRBV2 to TRBJ2-7, with a tentative D call TRBD1 (6 bases). In DNA, the CDR3 is TGTGCCAGCAGTTCTCAGGGGTGGGGGAACGAGCAGTACTTC. Translating gives CASSSQGWGNEQYF.